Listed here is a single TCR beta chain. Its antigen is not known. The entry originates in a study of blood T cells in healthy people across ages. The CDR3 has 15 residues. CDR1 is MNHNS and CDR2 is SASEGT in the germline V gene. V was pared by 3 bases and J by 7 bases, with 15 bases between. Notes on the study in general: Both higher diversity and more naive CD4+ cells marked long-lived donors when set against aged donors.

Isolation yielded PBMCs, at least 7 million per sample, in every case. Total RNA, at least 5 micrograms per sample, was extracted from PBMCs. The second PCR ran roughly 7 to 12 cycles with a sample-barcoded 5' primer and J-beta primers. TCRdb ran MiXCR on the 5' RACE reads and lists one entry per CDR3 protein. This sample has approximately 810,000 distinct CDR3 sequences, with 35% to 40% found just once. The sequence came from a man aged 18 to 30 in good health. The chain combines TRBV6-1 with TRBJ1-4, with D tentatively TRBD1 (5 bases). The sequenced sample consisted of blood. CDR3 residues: CASSDLIGTTEKLFF. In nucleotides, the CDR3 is TGTGCCAGCAGTGACTTAATCGGGACGACTGAAAAACTGTTTTTT.